Listed here are 17 T cell receptor beta chains from one sample, sequenced in a study of blood T cell repertoires in COVID-19. Measured with immunoSEQ multiplex PCR; TCRdb has only the in-frame clones, and not every one. The sample includes over 300,000 clones, 65% to 90% of them seen just once. Sample: peripheral blood. Every receptor here comes from a human donor in a cohort sampled during active COVID-19.

The chain combines TRBV7-2 with TRBJ1-2; weak D call: TRBD1 (5 bases). This CDR3 contains 16 residues. CDR1 and CDR2 (germline): SGHTA, FQGNSA. V lost 1 base and J 1 base, leaving 13 bases between the germline ends. In nucleotides, the CDR3 is TGTGCCAGCAGCTTAGTTCTAGGGGCGCATAACTATGGCTACACCTTC. This encodes CASSLVLGAHNYGYTF.

The chain joins TRBV6-2 or TRBV6-3 to TRBJ1-1; possibly TRBD1 for D (6 bases). Germline lookup yields CDR1 MNHEY and CDR2 SVGEGT. V shed 6 bases and J shed 8 bases, with 19 bases lying between them. The CDR3 totals 14 residues. The CDR3 sequence is CASSPTGVSREAFF. The CDR3 DNA is TGTGCCAGCAGCCCGACAGGCGTCAGTAGGGAAGCTTTCTTT.

The chain uses TRBV3-1 (or the pseudogene TRBV3-2) and TRBJ1-1, with D possibly being TRBD1 (5 bases). Trimming shortened V by 4 bases and J by 1 base, and 10 bases separated the two germline ends. The CDR3 is made up of 14 amino acids. Germline CDR1 is LGHDT and CDR2 is YNNKEL (reference sequence). The CDR3 DNA follows: TGTGCCAGCAGCCTTACCCAGGGGAACACTGAAGCTTTCTTT. It specifies CASSLTQGNTEAFF.

The V and J genes are TRBV2 and TRBJ2-7, with D perhaps TRBD2 (5 bases). Between the trimmed V and J ends, which lost 7 bases and 2 bases, there was a span of 15 bases. In germline, CDR1 is SNHLY, CDR2 FYNNEI. This CDR3 region has 14 residues. CDR3 nucleotides: TGTGCCAGCACCGGACTGATAAAACCCTACGAGCAGTACTTC. This gives the protein CASTGLIKPYEQYF.

V usage is TRBV3-1 (or the pseudogene TRBV3-2) and J usage is TRBJ1-1, with 9 nucleotides matching TRBD1. Trimming cost V 5 bases and J 4 bases; bases outside gene matches: 5. This CDR3 has 14 residues. Per germline, CDR1 LGHDT and CDR2 YNNKEL (reference sequence). CDR3 sequence (DNA): TGTGCCAGCAGCTTACAGGGGGCGGGCACTGAAGCTTTCTTT. As protein: CASSLQGAGTEAFF.

V gene TRBV6-5 combines with J gene TRBJ1-1, with TRBD1 matching 8 bases. Germline V gives CDR1 MNHEY, CDR2 SVGAGI. J was trimmed by 3 bases and V by 6 bases; bases with no gene match: 6. This CDR3 is built from 14 residues. The CDR3 region has the DNA TGTGCCAGCAGGTACAGGGGGATCGACACTGAAGCTTTCTTT. It encodes CASRYRGIDTEAFF.

The V and J genes are TRBV30 and TRBJ2-7; D is unresolved. The V and J ends lost 3 bases and 7 bases respectively, with 13 bases between them. The CDR3 totals 12 residues. Germline-derived CDR1 and CDR2 are GTSNPN and SVGIG (reference sequence). CDR3 coding DNA: TGTGCCTGGAGCCAAAAAGCCCGGGAGCAGTACTTC. Translation: CAWSQKAREQYF.

J is TRBJ1-5 and V is TRBV30, with D hard to call. Trimming cost V 5 bases and J 1 base, with 12 bases left between them. Germline CDR1 is GTSNPN and CDR2 is SVGIG (reference sequence). The CDR3 has 14 amino acids. Written as DNA, the CDR3 is TGTGCCTGGGGTTCAAGAGGAAGCAATCAGCCCCAGCATTTT. It yields the protein CAWGSRGSNQPQHF. Together with reference TRBV30 and TRBJ1-5, the CDR3 gives the full variable domain: SQTIHQWPATLVQPVGSPLSLECTVEGTSNPNLYWYRQAAGRGLQLLFYSVGIGQISSEVPQNLSASRPQDRQFILSSKKLLLSDSGFYLCAWGSRGSNQPQHFGDGTRLSIL.

The chain couples TRBV18 to TRBJ2-3, with D possibly matching TRBD1 (6 bases). CDR3 length: 15 amino acids. Trimming took 5 bases from V and 2 from J, leaving 14 bases between them. Germline V gene sequence: CDR1 KGHSH, CDR2 LQKENI. CDR3 coding DNA: TGTGCCAGCTCAAAGAATGGACAGTACACAGATACGCAGTATTTT. It codes for CASSKNGQYTDTQYF.

This clone appeared a single time. This CDR3 is CASSFTGRRDYEQYF. CDR3 DNA sequence: TGTGCCAGCAGCTTTACAGGGAGAAGGGACTACGAGCAGTACTTC. V usage is TRBV7-8 and J usage is TRBJ2-7; D is perhaps TRBD1 (6 bases). Looked up from germline, CDR1 is SGHVS and CDR2 is FQNEAQ. The V end was cut by 3 bases, the J end by 3 bases, with 15 bases between. The CDR3 length is 15 residues.

The J gene is TRBJ2-3, the V gene TRBV28, with 10 bases that match TRBD2. CDR1 and CDR2 (germline): MDHEN, SYDVKM. The CDR3 extends over 14 amino acids. V trimming: 11 bases; J trimming: 2 bases; junction bases outside the gene matches: 7. The CDR3 sequence is CAGRSGGPTDTQYF. Written as DNA, the CDR3 is TGTGCCGGCCGTAGCGGGGGGCCCACAGATACGCAGTATTTT. The full variable domain, in which reference TRBV28 and TRBJ2-3 provide the parts outside the CDR3, is DVKVTQSSRYLVKRTGEKVFLECVQDMDHENMFWYRQDPGLGLRLIYFSYDVKMKEKGDIPEGYSVSREKKERFSLILESASTNQTSMYLCAGRSGGPTDTQYFGPGTRLTVL.

The rearrangement joins TRBV2 to TRBJ2-7, with 11 bases aligning to TRBD1. V was pared by 0 bases and J by 4 bases, with 5 bases of the junction left unmatched. The CDR3 extends over 16 amino acids. Looked up from germline, CDR1 is SNHLY and CDR2 is FYNNEI. In nucleotides, the CDR3 is TGTGCCAGCAGTGAAGCGCTCGGGACAGGGGGTTACGAGCAGTACTTC. This sequence encodes CASSEALGTGGYEQYF.

This chain uses TRBV29-1 with TRBJ2-7; D uncertain. The CDR3 extends over 9 amino acids. V lost 7 bases, J lost 6 bases, and 7 bases lay in between. Germline CDR1 and CDR2: SQVTM and ANQGSEA. The CDR3 DNA is TGCAGCGGGAGAATCGAGCAGTACTTC. Its translation: CSGRIEQYF.

The chain joins TRBV15 to TRBJ1-1; TRBD1 is a possible D gene (5 bases). From germline, CDR1 is LNHNV and CDR2 YYDKDF (reference sequence). This CDR3 region has 16 residues. V lost 0 bases, J lost 4 bases, and 15 bases lay in between. The CDR3 protein is CATSRDLGAGPTEAFF. The CDR3 bases are TGTGCCACCAGCAGAGATCTTGGTGCAGGGCCCACTGAAGCTTTCTTT.

In its sample, this clone was seen a few times. Additional DNA sequences in this sample encode the identical CDR3. The CDR3 DNA reads TGTGCCAGCAGTGATCCCGGGACAGGGGGCACTGAAGCTTTCTTT. The encoded protein is CASSDPGTGGTEAFF. The genes are TRBV6-1 and TRBJ1-1; 11 bases match TRBD1. This CDR3 region has 15 residues. The germline CDR1 and CDR2 sequences are MNHNS and SASEGT. V trimming: 3 bases; J trimming: 4 bases; junction bases outside the gene matches: 4.

The gene calls are TRBV5-1 and TRBJ1-1; 7 bases match TRBD1. Trimming at V came to 5 bases and at J to 0 bases, leaving 7 bases not matched to a gene. The length of the CDR3 is 15 residues. Germline lookup yields CDR1 SGHRS and CDR2 YFSETQ. The CDR3 DNA reads as TGCGCCAGCAGATCCGACAGGGCGATGAACACTGAAGCTTTCTTT. Translating gives CASRSDRAMNTEAFF. The full variable domain, rest sourced from reference TRBV5-1 and TRBJ1-1, is KAGVTQTPRYLIKTRGQQVTLSCSPISGHRSVSWYQQTPGQGLQFLFEYFSETQRNKGNFPGRFSGRQFSNSRSEMNVSTLELGDSALYLCASRSDRAMNTEAFFGQGTRLTVV.

This chain connects TRBV9 to TRBJ2-2; 8 bases match TRBD1. The junction had 6 bases not matched to a gene; V was cut back by 3 bases and J by 5 bases. In germline, CDR1 is SGDLS, CDR2 YYNGEE. This CDR3 is 15 amino acids long. The DNA of the CDR3 is TGTGCCAGCAGCGGGGGGACAGGCTATACCGGGGAGCTGTTTTTT. This translates into CASSGGTGYTGELFF.